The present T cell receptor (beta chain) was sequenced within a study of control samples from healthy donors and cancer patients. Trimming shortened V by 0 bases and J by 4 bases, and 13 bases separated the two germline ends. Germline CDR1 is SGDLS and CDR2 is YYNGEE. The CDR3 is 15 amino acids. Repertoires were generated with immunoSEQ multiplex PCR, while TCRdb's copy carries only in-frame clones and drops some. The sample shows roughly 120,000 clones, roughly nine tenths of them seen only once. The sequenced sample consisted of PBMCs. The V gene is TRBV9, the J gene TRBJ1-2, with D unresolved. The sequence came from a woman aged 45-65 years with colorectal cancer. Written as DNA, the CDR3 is TGTGCCAGCAGCGTAGACCCAGTCTCCAGCTATGGCTACACCTTC. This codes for CASSVDPVSSYGYTF.